A selection of T cell receptor beta chains follows, all from one sample in a study of cytomegalovirus exposure and HLA in healthy donors. TCRdb's table, derived via immunoSEQ multiplex PCR, lists solely in-frame clones and lacks some. The sample holds about 250,000 clones; roughly 70% are singletons and the top ten take approximately 2.5%. Source material: PBMCs. The source of these receptors is a female donor in good health and CMV-seronegative. Each CDR3 is given with its conserved first and last residue. A D gene is named only where the DNA matches it firmly. For some rows the clone size is stated as once, few or many, or as a class when expanded; others skip it.

clone_size j_call d_call v_call cdr3_aa cdr3_nt
NA TRBJ2-7 NA TRBV5-5 CASSLVADYEQYF TGTGCCAGCAGCTTGGTTGCGGACTACGAGCAGTACTTC
NA TRBJ2-7 NA TRBV7-8 CASSFLAIEYEQYF TGTGCCAGCAGCTTCCTAGCGATCGAATACGAGCAGTACTTC
NA TRBJ1-2 NA TRBV18 CASSPDSETNYGYTF TGTGCCAGCTCACCAGACAGTGAGACTAACTATGGCTACACCTTC
NA TRBJ2-7 TRBD2 TRBV5-4 CASSSTGGSYEQYF TGTGCCAGCAGCTCCACTGGCGGGAGTTACGAGCAGTACTTC
once TRBJ1-2 TRBD1 TRBV12-5 CASGLGDRDSYGYTF TGTGCTAGTGGTTTGGGAGACCGGGACAGCTATGGCTACACCTTC
NA TRBJ1-1 TRBD1 TRBV10-3 CAISERQGRTEAFF TGTGCCATCAGTGAGCGACAGGGAAGGACTGAAGCTTTCTTT
NA TRBJ1-1 NA TRBV30 CAWSTGSEMNTEAFF TGTGCCTGGAGTACAGGAAGCGAAATGAACACTGAAGCTTTCTTT
NA TRBJ2-5 TRBD2 TRBV7-8 CASSLNSGRLRETQYF TGTGCCAGCAGCTTAAACAGCGGGAGACTAAGGGAGACCCAGTACTTC
NA TRBJ2-7 NA TRBV6-4 CASSDRGSYEQYF TGTGCCAGCAGTGACAGGGGCTCCTACGAGCAGTACTTC
NA TRBJ1-2 TRBD1 TRBV7-9 CSSSFGQGGGYTF TGTTCCAGCAGCTTCGGACAGGGCGGGGGCTACACCTTC
NA TRBJ2-7 TRBD2 TRBV27 CASTPRSGIHEQYF TGTGCCAGCACCCCCCGGAGCGGGATACACGAGCAGTACTTC
NA TRBJ1-3 TRBD1 TRBV28 CASSLPGQGAGNTIYF TGTGCCAGCAGCCTACCGGGACAGGGGGCAGGAAACACCATATATTTT
NA TRBJ1-4 NA TRBV30 CAWMAGANEKLFF TGTGCCTGGATGGCAGGGGCTAATGAAAAACTGTTTTTT
NA TRBJ2-1 NA TRBV7-2 CASSFGLAPNEQFF TGTGCCAGCAGCTTCGGTCTAGCGCCCAATGAGCAGTTCTTC
NA TRBJ2-7 NA TRBV6-1 CASRSLVYEQYF TGTGCCAGCCGAAGCCTCGTCTACGAGCAGTACTTC
few TRBJ2-7 NA TRBV14 CASSQDQAGTNF TGTGCCAGCAGCCAAGATCAAGCGGGGACAAACTTC
NA TRBJ1-5 NA TRBV7-9 CSSTESGGNQPQHF TGTTCCAGCACCGAATCGGGTGGCAATCAGCCCCAGCATTTT
few TRBJ2-3 TRBD2 TRBV9 CASSPRASGRIDTQYF TGTGCCAGCAGCCCGCGGGCTAGCGGGAGGATAGATACGCAGTATTTT
NA TRBJ2-5 NA TRBV7-9 CASSLAAALAGETQYF TGTGCCAGCAGCTTAGCGGCCGCCCTGGCGGGGGAGACCCAGTACTTC
NA TRBJ2-7 NA TRBV10-1 CASSVSGSYEQHF TGCGCCAGCAGCGTTTCAGGGTCCTACGAGCAGCACTTC
NA TRBJ2-2 NA TRBV5-1 CASSLEGGVPGELFF TGCGCCAGCAGCTTAGAGGGGGGGGTTCCCGGGGAGCTGTTTTTT
NA TRBJ2-2 NA TRBV9 CASSSFTGELFF TGTGCCAGCAGCTCTTTCACCGGGGAGCTGTTTTTT
NA TRBJ2-7 TRBD1 TRBV18 CASSPTGVYEQYF TGTGCCAGCTCACCGACAGGGGTCTACGAGCAGTACTTC
NA TRBJ2-5 TRBD1 TRBV6-5 CASSYSTGPRATQYF TGTGCCAGCAGTTACTCGACAGGGCCAAGAGCTACCCAGTACTTC
NA TRBJ2-7 NA TRBV10-3 CAISATDSYEQYF TGTGCCATCAGTGCCACTGACAGTTACGAGCAGTACTTC
NA TRBJ1-3 NA TRBV29-1 CSVYSGNTIYF TGCAGCGTTTACTCTGGAAACACCATATATTTT